This is a list of T cell receptor beta chains from one sample in a study of blood T cell dynamics during melanoma immunotherapy. This table comes from immunoSEQ multiplex PCR, and its TCRdb copy is limited to in-frame clones, with some not included. The data contain about 4,800 clones, approximately 86% of them singletons. Sequencing used blood, obtained from a patient treated with checkpoint blockade. The receptors were sampled from a human donor with melanoma. Both conserved end residues are part of each CDR3. D genes are given only for firm matches. Size is stated for part of the rows, as once, few or many counts, or as a class when the clone is expanded.

J gene,D gene,V gene,clone size,CDR3 DNA,CDR3 protein
TRBJ2-1,TRBD2,TRBV5-1,once,TGCGCCAGCAGCTTTAGACGACTAGCGGAGGACCACAATGAGCAGTTCTTC,CASSFRRLAEDHNEQFF
TRBJ2-5,TRBD1,TRBV29-1,NA,TGCAGCGCTAGGGACAGCCTCCAAGAGACCCAGTACTTC,CSARDSLQETQYF
TRBJ2-3,NA,TRBV4-1,NA,TGCGCCAGCAGCCAGCAGGCAGCTAGCACAGATACGCAGTATTTT,CASSQQAASTDTQYF
TRBJ2-2,NA,TRBV11-3,NA,TGTGCCAGCAGCTTAGGTCCCACCGGGGAGCTGTTTTTT,CASSLGPTGELFF
TRBJ2-2,TRBD2,TRBV14,NA,TGTGCCAGCAGCCCCGGACTAGCGGGAGTCGGCAGGGAGCTGTTTTTT,CASSPGLAGVGRELFF
TRBJ1-1,NA,TRBV5-1,NA,TGCGCCAGCAGGTCAACGGAGAACACTGAAGCTTTCTTT,CASRSTENTEAFF
TRBJ1-1,NA,TRBV5-1,NA,TGCGCCAGCAGACGAGGGCAGACTGAAGCTTTCTTT,CASRRGQTEAFF
TRBJ1-5,NA,TRBV6-1,NA,TGTGCTAGCAGTGGAGGGGGGCCCTCCCTAAATCAGCCCCAGCATTTT,CASSGGGPSLNQPQHF
TRBJ2-3,NA,TRBV19,once,TGTGCCAGTAGTATTGGGGCACATAGCACAGATACGCAGTATTTT,CASSIGAHSTDTQYF
TRBJ2-1,TRBD1,TRBV30,NA,TGTGCCTGGTCCAGACAGGGAAGGGACAATGAGCAGTTCTTC,CAWSRQGRDNEQFF
TRBJ1-2,TRBD1,TRBV30,NA,TGTGCCTGGAGTGTACGACAGGGAGGTGGCTACACCTTC,CAWSVRQGGGYTF
TRBJ2-1,NA,TRBV25-1,NA,TGTGCCACCTCTTGGCGGGACGTCGGCGGCGGGGAGCAGTTCTTC,CATSWRDVGGGEQFF
TRBJ2-7,TRBD2,TRBV6-5,NA,TGTGCCAGCAGCCCTGGGACTAGCGGTACCTACGAGCAGTACTTC,CASSPGTSGTYEQYF
TRBJ2-5,TRBD2,TRBV28,NA,TGTGCCAGCAGTCTGGGACTAGCGGGAGAGACCCAGTACTTC,CASSLGLAGETQYF
TRBJ2-5,TRBD2,TRBV7-2,NA,TGTGCCAGCAGTCCTATTTGGGGGACTAGTCCAAAGACCCAGTACTTC,CASSPIWGTSPKTQYF
TRBJ2-7,TRBD2,TRBV5-1,NA,TGCGCCAGCAGCAGGACTAGCGGGAGAAGCTACGAGCAGTACTTC,CASSRTSGRSYEQYF
TRBJ2-1,TRBD2,TRBV7-2,NA,TGTGCCAGCACCAGACTAGCGGGAGCAGAATATGAGCAGTTCTTC,CASTRLAGAEYEQFF
TRBJ2-1,TRBD2,TRBV6-1,NA,TGTGCCAGCAGTGTTACTAGCGGGGTTAATGAGCAGTTCTTC,CASSVTSGVNEQFF
TRBJ2-5,TRBD2,TRBV11-3,few,TGTGCCAGCAGCTTAGGCCTAGCGGGGGCCCAAGAGACCCAGTACTTC,CASSLGLAGAQETQYF
TRBJ1-2,NA,TRBV5-1,NA,TGCGCCAGCAGCTTGGACGGGGCAGTAGGCTACACCTTC,CASSLDGAVGYTF
TRBJ2-3,TRBD1,TRBV5-1,NA,TGCGCCAGCAGCTCTCAGGGGGAGAGGACAGATACGCAGTATTTT,CASSSQGERTDTQYF
TRBJ2-3,TRBD1,TRBV5-6,NA,TGTGCCAGTCTCTTCCGGGACAGGGGCACAGATACGCAGTATTTT,CASLFRDRGTDTQYF
TRBJ2-7,NA,TRBV4-2,NA,TGTGCCAGCAGCCAAGATCAGGGGAGCTCCTACGAGCAGTACTTC,CASSQDQGSSYEQYF
TRBJ1-6,NA,TRBV30,NA,TGTGCCTGGAGCGGGTCTGTACGGGGGGCGAGAAATTCACCCCTCCACTTT,CAWSGSVRGARNSPLHF
TRBJ1-1,TRBD1,TRBV5-1,NA,TGCGCCAGCAGCGGGACAGGGAGGTCTGAAGCTTTCTTT,CASSGTGRSEAFF
TRBJ2-1,TRBD2,TRBV18,NA,TGTGCCAGCTCACCTACCTATGGCGGGAGTCCCTACAATGAGCAGTTCTTC,CASSPTYGGSPYNEQFF